The following is a TCR beta chain sequence with its context. The antigen remains undetermined. This record belongs to a study of shared clonotypes between healthy human individuals. Study conclusions and caveats: Researchers found naive subsets generally carried larger estimated richness than memory subsets.

Several immunoSEQ plates received, in even portions, the genomic DNA of each subset. Sequencing used immunoSEQ multiplex PCR; TCRdb keeps in-frame clones, though not all of them. The sample contains 2.5 million or so clones, around 94% of which appear only once. This CDR3 contains 16 residues. Germline V CDR1 and CDR2: MNHEY, SVGAGI. V was cut by 2 bases and J by 2 bases, with 14 bases left in between. The sequence derives from a man between 18 and 29 years old in good health. The sequenced material came from naive CD4+ T cells sorted from blood. As to subset: CD45RA+ positively selected. The V gene is TRBV6-5, the J gene TRBJ2-3; no definite D call. CDR3 DNA sequence: TGTGCCAGCAGTTACGGGCGGAGCCTGATCACAGATACGCAGTATTTT. This translates into CASSYGRSLITDTQYF.